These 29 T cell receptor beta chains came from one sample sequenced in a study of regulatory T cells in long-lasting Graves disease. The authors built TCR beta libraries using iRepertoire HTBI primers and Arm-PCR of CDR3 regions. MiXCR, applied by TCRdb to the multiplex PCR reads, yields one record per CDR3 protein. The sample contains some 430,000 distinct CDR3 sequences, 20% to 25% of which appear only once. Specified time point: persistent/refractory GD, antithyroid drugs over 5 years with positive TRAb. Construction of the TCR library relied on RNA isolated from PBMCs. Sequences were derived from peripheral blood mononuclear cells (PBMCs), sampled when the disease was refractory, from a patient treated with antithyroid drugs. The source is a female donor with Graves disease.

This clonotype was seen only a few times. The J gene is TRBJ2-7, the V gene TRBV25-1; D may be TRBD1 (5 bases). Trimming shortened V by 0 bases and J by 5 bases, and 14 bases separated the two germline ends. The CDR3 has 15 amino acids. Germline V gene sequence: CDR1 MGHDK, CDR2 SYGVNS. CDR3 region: CASSEYGRVFDEQYF. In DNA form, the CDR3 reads TGTGCCAGCAGTGAATACGGCAGGGTTTTCGACGAGCAGTACTTC.

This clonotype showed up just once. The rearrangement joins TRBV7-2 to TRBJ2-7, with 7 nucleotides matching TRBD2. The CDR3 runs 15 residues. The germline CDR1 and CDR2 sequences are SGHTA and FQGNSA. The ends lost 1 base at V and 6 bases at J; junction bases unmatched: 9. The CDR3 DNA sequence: TGTGCCAGCAGCTTAGGCCCGGGGGGAGGAAGCGAGCAGTACTTC. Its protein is CASSLGPGGGSEQYF.

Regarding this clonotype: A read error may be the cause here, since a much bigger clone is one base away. CDR3 nucleotide sequence: TGTGCCAGCAGCTTAGGGAGGGACGTGGGCACTGAAGCTTTCTTT. Protein product: CASSLGRDVGTEAFF. This chain links TRBV7-3 with TRBJ2-2; TRBD1 is a possible D gene (5 bases). Near its end, the DNA agrees better with TRBJ1-1, so the J call may be wrong. CDR1 and CDR2 from the germline V gene are SGHTA and FQGTGA. The CDR3 is made up of 15 amino acids.

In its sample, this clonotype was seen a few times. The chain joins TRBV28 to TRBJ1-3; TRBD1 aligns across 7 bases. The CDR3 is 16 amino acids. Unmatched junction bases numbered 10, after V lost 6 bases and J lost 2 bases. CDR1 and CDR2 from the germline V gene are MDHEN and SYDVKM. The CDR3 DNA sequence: TGTGCCAGCAGCCGTGCAGGGGGGAAGGCTGGAAACACCATATATTTT. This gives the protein CASSRAGGKAGNTIYF.

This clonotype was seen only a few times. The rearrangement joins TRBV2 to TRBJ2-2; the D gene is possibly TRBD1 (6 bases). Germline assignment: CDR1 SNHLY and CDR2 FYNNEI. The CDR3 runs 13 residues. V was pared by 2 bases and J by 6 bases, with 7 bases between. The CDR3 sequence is CASSEYRAGELFF. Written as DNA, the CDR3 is TGTGCCAGCAGTGAATACAGGGCCGGGGAGCTGTTTTTT.

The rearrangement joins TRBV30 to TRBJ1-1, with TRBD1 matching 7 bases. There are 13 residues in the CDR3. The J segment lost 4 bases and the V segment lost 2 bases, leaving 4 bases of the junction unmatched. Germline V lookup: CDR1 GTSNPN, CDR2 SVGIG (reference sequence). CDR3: CAWSTSGGTEAFF. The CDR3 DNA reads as TGTGCCTGGAGTACCTCAGGGGGCACTGAAGCTTTCTTT.

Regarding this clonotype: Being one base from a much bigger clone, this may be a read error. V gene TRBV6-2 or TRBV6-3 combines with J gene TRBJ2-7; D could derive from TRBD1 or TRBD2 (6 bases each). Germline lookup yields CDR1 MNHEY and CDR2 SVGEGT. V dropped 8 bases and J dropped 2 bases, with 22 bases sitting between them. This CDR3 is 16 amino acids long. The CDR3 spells CASHRETGGTTYEQYF. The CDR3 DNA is TGTGCCAGCCACCGGGAAACCGGGGGCACCACCTACGAGCAGTACTTC.

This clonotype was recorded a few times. CDR3: CASSYVSGLGEETQYF. The CDR3 DNA is TGCGCCAGCAGCTACGTTTCGGGACTAGGAGAAGAGACCCAGTACTTC. This rearrangement joins TRBV5-1 to TRBJ2-5, with 8 bases identical to TRBD2. This CDR3 has 16 amino acids. V lost 3 bases and J lost 3; bases outside the gene matches: 10. Per germline, CDR1 SGHRS and CDR2 YFSETQ. Filled out from reference TRBV5-1 and TRBJ2-5, the complete variable domain reads KAGVTQTPRYLIKTRGQQVTLSCSPISGHRSVSWYQQTPGQGLQFLFEYFSETQRNKGNFPGRFSGRQFSNSRSEMNVSTLELGDSALYLCASSYVSGLGEETQYFGPGTRLLVL.

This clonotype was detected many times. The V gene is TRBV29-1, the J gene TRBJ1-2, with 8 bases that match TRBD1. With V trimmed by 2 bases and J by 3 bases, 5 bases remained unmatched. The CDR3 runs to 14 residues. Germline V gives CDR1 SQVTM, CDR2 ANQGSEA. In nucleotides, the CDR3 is TGCAGCGTTGAACTCCAGGGGGCTGACTATGGCTACACCTTC. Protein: CSVELQGADYGYTF.

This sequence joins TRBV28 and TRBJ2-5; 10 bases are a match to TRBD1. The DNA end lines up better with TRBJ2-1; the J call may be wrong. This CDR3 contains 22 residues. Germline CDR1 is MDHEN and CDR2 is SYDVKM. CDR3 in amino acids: CASSFETRFRDRGNRVGNEQFF. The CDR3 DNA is TGTGCCAGCAGTTTCGAGACCAGATTCCGGGACAGGGGAAACCGGGTGGGGAATGAGCAGTTCTTC.

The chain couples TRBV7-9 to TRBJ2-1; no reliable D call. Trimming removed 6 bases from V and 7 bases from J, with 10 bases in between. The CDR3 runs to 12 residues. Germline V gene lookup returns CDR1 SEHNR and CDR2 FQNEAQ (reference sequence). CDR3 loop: CASRQSGNEQFF. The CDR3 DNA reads TGTGCCAGCAGGCAGTCCGGGAATGAGCAGTTCTTC. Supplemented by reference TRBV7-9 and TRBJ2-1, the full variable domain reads DTGVSQNPRHKITKRGQNVTFRCDPISEHNRLYWYRQTLGQGPEFLTYFQNEAQLEKSRLLSDRFSAERPKGSFSTLEIQRTEQGDSAMYLCASRQSGNEQFFGPGTRLTVL.

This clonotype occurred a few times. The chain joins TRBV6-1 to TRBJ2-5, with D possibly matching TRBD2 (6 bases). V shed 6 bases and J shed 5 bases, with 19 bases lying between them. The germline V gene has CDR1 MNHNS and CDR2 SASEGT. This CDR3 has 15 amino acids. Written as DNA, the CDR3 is TGTGCCAGCAGCCGAAGGAGGGTCCTTGCGGAGACCCAGTACTTC. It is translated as CASSRRRVLAETQYF.

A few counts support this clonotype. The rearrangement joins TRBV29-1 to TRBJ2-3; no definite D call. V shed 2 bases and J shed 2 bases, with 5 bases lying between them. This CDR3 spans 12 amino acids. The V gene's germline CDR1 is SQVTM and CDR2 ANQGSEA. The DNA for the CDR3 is TGCAGCGTTGAACAGAACACAGATACGCAGTATTTT. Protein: CSVEQNTDTQYF.

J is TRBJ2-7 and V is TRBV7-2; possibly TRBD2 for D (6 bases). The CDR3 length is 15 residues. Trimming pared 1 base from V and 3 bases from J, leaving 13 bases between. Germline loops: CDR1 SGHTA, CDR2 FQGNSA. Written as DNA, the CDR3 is TGTGCCAGCAGCTTAGGAGCGGGTATGGGCTACGAGCAGTACTTC. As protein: CASSLGAGMGYEQYF.

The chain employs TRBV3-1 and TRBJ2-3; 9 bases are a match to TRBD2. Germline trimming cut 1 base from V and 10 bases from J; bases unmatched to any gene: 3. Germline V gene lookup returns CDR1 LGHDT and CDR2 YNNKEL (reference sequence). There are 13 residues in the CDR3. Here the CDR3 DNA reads TGTGCCAGCAGCCAAGCTCAGCGGGAGGCGCAGTATTTT. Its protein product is CASSQAQREAQYF.

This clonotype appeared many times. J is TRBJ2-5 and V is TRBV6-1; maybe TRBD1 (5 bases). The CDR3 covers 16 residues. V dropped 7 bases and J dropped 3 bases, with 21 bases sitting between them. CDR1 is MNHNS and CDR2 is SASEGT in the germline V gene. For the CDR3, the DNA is TGTGCCAGCACCCCTTACGTGGGCAGGGCCAAAGAGACCCAGTACTTC. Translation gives CASTPYVGRAKETQYF.

The CDR3 protein is CASRAGQGRETQYF. In DNA form, the CDR3 reads TGTGCCTCAAGAGCGGGCCAGGGTCGAGAGACCCAGTACTTC. The chain couples TRBV10-3 to TRBJ2-5; D is perhaps TRBD2 (6 bases). Trimming removed 11 bases from V and 4 bases from J, with 20 bases in between. The CDR3 covers 14 residues. CDR1 is ENHRY, CDR2 SYGVKD, per germline.

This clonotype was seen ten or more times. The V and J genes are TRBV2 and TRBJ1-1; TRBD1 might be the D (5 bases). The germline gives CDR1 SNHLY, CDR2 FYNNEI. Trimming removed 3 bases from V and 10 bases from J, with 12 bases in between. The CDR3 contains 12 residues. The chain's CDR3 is CASSDYGGGAFF. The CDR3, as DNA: TGTGCCAGCAGTGATTACGGCGGGGGAGCTTTCTTT.

DNA of the CDR3: TGTGCCAGCAGCCCTCACAGGGAATACTATGGCTACACCTTC. As protein: CASSPHREYYGYTF. This chain links TRBV9 with TRBJ1-2; tentatively, D is TRBD1 (6 bases). The CDR3 consists of 14 residues. Looked up from germline, CDR1 is SGDLS and CDR2 is YYNGEE. V lost 4 bases, J lost 3 bases, and 13 bases lay in between.

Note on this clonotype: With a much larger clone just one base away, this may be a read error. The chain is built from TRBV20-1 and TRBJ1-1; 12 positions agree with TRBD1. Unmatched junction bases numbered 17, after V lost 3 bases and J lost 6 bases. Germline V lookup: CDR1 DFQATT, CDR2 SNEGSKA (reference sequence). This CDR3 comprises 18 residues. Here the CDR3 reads CSARGTPGQGAGSAEAFF. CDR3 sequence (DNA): TGCAGTGCTAGGGGCACCCCGGGACAGGGGGCGGGGAGCGCTGAAGCTTTCTTT.

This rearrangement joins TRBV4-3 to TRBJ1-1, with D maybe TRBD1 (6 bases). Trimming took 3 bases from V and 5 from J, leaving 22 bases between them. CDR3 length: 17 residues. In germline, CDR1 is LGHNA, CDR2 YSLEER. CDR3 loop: CASSHASTGSSGTEAFF. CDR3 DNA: TGCGCCAGCAGCCATGCTAGCACAGGGAGTAGTGGGACTGAAGCTTTCTTT.

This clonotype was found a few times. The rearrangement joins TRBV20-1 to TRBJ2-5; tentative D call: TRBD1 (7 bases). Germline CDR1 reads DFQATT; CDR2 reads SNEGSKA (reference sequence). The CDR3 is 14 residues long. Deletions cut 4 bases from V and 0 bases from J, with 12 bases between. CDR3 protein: CSAISGGYQETQYF. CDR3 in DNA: TGCAGTGCTATCTCAGGGGGGTACCAAGAGACCCAGTACTTC.

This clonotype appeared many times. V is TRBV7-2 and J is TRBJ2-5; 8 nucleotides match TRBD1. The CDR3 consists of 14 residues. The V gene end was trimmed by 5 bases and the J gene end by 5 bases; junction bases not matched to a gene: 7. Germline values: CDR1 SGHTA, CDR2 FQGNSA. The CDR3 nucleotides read TGTGCCAGCAGCAGCGACAGGGGACAGGAGACCCAGTACTTC. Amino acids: CASSSDRGQETQYF. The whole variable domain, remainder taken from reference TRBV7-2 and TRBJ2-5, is GAGVSQSPSNKVTEKGKDVELRCDPISGHTALYWYRQSLGQGLEFLIYFQGNSAPDKSGLPSDRFSAERTGGSVSTLTIQRTQQEDSAVYLCASSSDRGQETQYFGPGTRLLVL.

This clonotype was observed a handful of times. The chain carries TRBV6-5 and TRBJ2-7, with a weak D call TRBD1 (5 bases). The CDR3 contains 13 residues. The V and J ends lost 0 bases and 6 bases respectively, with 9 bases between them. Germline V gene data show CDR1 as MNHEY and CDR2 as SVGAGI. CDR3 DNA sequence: TGTGCCAGCAGTTACTCAGGGGCCCTCGAGCAGTACTTC. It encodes CASSYSGALEQYF.

The CDR3 nucleotides read TGTGCCAGCAGCGATCCGGGACAGGAACAAGAGACCCAGTACTTC. This encodes CASSDPGQEQETQYF. V gene TRBV7-9 combines with J gene TRBJ2-5, with 8 bases identical to TRBD1. The CDR3 has 15 amino acids. Germline CDR1 reads SEHNR; CDR2 reads FQNEAQ (reference sequence). Losses at the gene ends were 5 bases for V and 2 bases for J; bases not matched to a gene: 7.

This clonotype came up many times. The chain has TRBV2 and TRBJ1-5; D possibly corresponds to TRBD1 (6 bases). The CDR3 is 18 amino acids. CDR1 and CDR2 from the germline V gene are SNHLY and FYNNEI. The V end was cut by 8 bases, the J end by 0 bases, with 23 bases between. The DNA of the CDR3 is TGTGCCAGCTCCCACAGCAGGGGTCTTGGTGATAGCAATCAGCCCCAGCATTTT. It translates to CASSHSRGLGDSNQPQHF.

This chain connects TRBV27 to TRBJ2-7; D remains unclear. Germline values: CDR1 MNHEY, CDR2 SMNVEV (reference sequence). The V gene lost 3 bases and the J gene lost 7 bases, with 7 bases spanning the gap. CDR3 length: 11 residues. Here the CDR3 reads CASSFLREQYF. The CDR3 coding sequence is TGTGCCAGCAGTTTCCTCCGGGAGCAGTACTTC.

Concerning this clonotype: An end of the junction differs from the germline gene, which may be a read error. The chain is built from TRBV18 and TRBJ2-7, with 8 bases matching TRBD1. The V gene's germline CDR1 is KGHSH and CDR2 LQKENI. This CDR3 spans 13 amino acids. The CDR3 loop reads CASSPGQDYVADF. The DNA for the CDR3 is TGTGCCAGCTCACCGGGACAGGACTACGTGGCGGACTTC. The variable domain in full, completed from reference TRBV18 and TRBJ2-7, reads NAGVMQNPRHLVRRRGQEARLRCSPMKGHSHVYWYRQLPEEGLKFMVYLQKENIIDESGMPKERFSAEFPKEGPSILRIQQVVRGDSAAYFCASSPGQDYVADFGPGTRLTVT.

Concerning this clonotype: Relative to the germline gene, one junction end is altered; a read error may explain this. The CDR3 is CPSSLDRGSGNTIYF. The CDR3 DNA follows: TGCCCCAGCAGCTTGGATCGGGGGTCCGGAAACACCATATATTTT. V gene TRBV5-1 combines with J gene TRBJ1-3; TRBD1 is a possible D gene (5 bases). This CDR3 is 15 amino acids long. Germline V gene lookup returns CDR1 SGHRS and CDR2 YFSETQ.